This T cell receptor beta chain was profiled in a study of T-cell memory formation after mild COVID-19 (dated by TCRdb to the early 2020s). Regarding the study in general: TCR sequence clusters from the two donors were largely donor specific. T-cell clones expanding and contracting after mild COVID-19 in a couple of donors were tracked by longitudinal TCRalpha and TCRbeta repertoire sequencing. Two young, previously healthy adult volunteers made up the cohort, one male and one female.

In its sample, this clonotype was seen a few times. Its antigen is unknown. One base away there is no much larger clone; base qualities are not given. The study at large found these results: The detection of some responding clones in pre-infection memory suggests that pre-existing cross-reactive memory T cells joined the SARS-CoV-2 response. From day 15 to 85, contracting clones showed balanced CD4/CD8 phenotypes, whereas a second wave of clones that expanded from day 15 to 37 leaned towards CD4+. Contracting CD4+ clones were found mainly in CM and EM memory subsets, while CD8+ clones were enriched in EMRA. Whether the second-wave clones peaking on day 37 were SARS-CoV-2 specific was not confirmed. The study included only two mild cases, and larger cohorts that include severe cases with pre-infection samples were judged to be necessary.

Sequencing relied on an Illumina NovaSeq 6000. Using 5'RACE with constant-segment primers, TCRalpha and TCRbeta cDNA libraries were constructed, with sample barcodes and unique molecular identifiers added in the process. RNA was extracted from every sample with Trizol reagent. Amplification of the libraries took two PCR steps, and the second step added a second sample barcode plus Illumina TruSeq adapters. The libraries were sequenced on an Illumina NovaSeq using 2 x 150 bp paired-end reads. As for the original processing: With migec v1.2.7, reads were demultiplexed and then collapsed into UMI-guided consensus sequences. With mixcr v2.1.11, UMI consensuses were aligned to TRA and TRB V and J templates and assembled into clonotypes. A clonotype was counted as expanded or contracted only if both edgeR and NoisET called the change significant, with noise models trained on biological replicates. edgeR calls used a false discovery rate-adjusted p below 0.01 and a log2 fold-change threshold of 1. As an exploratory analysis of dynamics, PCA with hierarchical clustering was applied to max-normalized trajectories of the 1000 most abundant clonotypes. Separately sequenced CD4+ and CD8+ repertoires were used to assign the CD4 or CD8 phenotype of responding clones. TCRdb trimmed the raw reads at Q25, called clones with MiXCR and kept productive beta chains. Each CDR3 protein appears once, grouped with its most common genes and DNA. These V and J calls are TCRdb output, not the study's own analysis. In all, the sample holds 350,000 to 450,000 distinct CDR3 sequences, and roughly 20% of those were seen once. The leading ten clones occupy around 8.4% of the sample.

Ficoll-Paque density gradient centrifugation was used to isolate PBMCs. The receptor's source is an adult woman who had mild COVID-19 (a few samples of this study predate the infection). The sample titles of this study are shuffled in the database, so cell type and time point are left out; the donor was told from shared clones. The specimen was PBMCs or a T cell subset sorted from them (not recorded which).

The DNA is as follows: TGTGCCAGCAGTTTCTGGCAGGACGCGGGCGGCTACACCTTC. This gives the protein CASSFWQDAGGYTF. The sequence links TRBV12-3 or TRBV12-4 to TRBJ1-2; the D gene is unclear. CDR3 length: 14 amino acids, cysteine to phenylalanine. Only CDR3 DNA remains: 42 bases, in frame from the first base. V is cut by 3 bases and J by 8 bases, and the space between the germline ends is 16 bases.